This T cell receptor beta chain is drawn from a study of cytomegalovirus exposure and HLA in healthy donors. This clone was picked up a small number of times. Antigen specificity is unknown. Study-level results: After further analysis at a later stage, 16,951 TCR beta sequences were associated with HLA alleles at 0.05 false discovery rate.

Deletions cut 7 bases from V and 0 bases from J, with 7 bases between. In germline, CDR1 is MNHNS, CDR2 SASEGT. The CDR3 has 12 residues. PCR used 60 Vbeta primers and 13 Jbeta primers. TCRdb's copy holds only in-frame clones and misses some; the assay was immunoSEQ multiplex PCR. The sample lists approximately 110,000 clones, approximately 81% occurring once. The chain uses TRBV6-1 and TRBJ2-7; D remains unclear. The sequenced material came from PBMCs. The receptor was isolated from a woman younger than 30 in good health and CMV-seropositive. The CDR3 loop reads CASTTLSYEQYF. The CDR3 DNA reads TGTGCCAGCACTACCCTCTCCTACGAGCAGTACTTC.